Detailed here is one T cell receptor beta chain. The antigen is undetermined. The data derive from a study of T cell responses to AZD1222 COVID-19 vaccine. Background on the study: It was second doses at about 4 or about 12 weeks that were pooled. Whole-study results and caveats: Dominant CD4 TCR responses targeted spike regions 160-218 and 743-854. White British people made up most donors, females outnumbered males, and clonal diversity was possibly underestimated. Only six people who got AZD1222 tested seropositive at baseline.

Libraries were prepared by immunoSEQ multiplex PCR; TCRdb keeps only in-frame clonotypes and omits some of them. Of more than 95,000 clones in the sample, nearly 95% are singletons; the top ten hold around 5%. CDR1 is LGHDT, CDR2 YNNKEL, per germline (reference sequence). The V end was cut by 5 bases, the J end by 0 bases, with 11 bases between. The CDR3 has 15 residues. V is TRBV3-1 (or the pseudogene TRBV3-2) and J is TRBJ1-5; the D is unclear. This material consisted of peripheral blood, taken on day 0 of AZD1222 vaccination. This clonotype originated in an adult in good health. The CDR3 DNA is TGTGCCAGCAGCACCGCACCTTATAGCAATCAGCCCCAGCATTTT. Translation gives CASSTAPYSNQPQHF.